These 13 T cell receptor beta chains were all obtained from the same sample, sequenced in a study of identical twins. Each CDR3 protein is one row after TCRdb ran MiXCR on the 5' RACE reads. The table records approximately 280,000 distinct CDR3 sequences, 8% to 9% of them present only once. The same sample was also studied in work on yellow fever vaccine responses in identical twins.

Specimen: memory (CD45RO+) T cells sorted from blood. The receptors originated from a woman aged 18-29 years in good health.

The chain employs TRBV5-1 and TRBJ1-1; tentative D call: TRBD1 (6 bases). V dropped 4 bases and J dropped 1 base, with 11 bases sitting between them. CDR1 and CDR2 from the germline V gene are SGHRS and YFSETQ. This CDR3 has 14 amino acids. The CDR3 DNA reads TGCGCCAGCAGCACCCGGGGGCAGAACACTGAAGCTTTCTTT. Its translation is CASSTRGQNTEAFF.

In its sample, this clonotype was seen many times. In DNA, the CDR3 is TGCAGCGTTGAAGATCCCGCGGGAGGCTACGAGCAGTACTTC. This translates into CSVEDPAGGYEQYF. The chain combines TRBV29-1 with TRBJ2-7; 8 nucleotides align to TRBD2. Germline lookup yields CDR1 SQVTM and CDR2 ANQGSEA. After removal of 0 bases from V and 3 bases from J, the junction contained 4 bases not matched to a gene. This CDR3 region has 14 residues.

This clonotype has just a few counts. The V call is TRBV15, the J call TRBJ2-1; 8 bases line up with TRBD1. The length of the CDR3 is 16 residues. Per the germline V gene, CDR1 is LNHNV and CDR2 is YYDKDF (reference sequence). V was pared by 0 bases and J by 8 bases, with 9 bases of the junction left unmatched. As DNA, the CDR3 is TGTGCCACCAGCAGAGAGGGACAGGCAGGGTTACATGAGCAGTTCTTC. Translating it yields CATSREGQAGLHEQFF.

J is TRBJ2-3 and V is TRBV6-4; 8 nucleotides line up with TRBD2. From germline, CDR1 is MRHNA and CDR2 SNTAGT. The CDR3 runs 15 residues. V lost 6 bases to trimming and J lost 2 bases; unmatched junction nucleotides: 7. The CDR3 bases are TGTGCCAGCAGCGGGGGTAGCGGGAACACAGATACGCAGTATTTT. Protein product: CASSGGSGNTDTQYF.

This clonotype was recorded many times. The rearrangement uses TRBV4-2 and TRBJ2-2; tentatively, D is TRBD2 (5 bases). V dropped 10 bases and J dropped 8 bases, with 20 bases sitting between them. Germline CDR1 LGHNA, CDR2 YNFKEQ. This CDR3 has 14 amino acids. CDR3 protein: CANEPKNSAGELFF. The CDR3 nucleotides are TGTGCCAACGAACCTAAGAATAGCGCAGGGGAGCTGTTTTTT.

The genes are TRBV28 and TRBJ2-2; a possible D gene is TRBD1 (6 bases). Germline CDR1 is MDHEN and CDR2 is SYDVKM. V was trimmed by 6 bases and J by 7 bases, leaving 21 bases between them. The CDR3 contains 16 residues. In DNA form, the CDR3 reads TGTGCCAGCAGACGAACAGGGAGTTCGACCCGCGGGGAGCTGTTTTTT. This gives the protein CASRRTGSSTRGELFF. The full variable domain, its missing parts supplied by reference TRBV28 and TRBJ2-2, is DVKVTQSSRYLVKRTGEKVFLECVQDMDHENMFWYRQDPGLGLRLIYFSYDVKMKEKGDIPEGYSVSREKKERFSLILESASTNQTSMYLCASRRTGSSTRGELFFGEGSRLTVL.

The chain is built from TRBV21-1 and TRBJ1-1. TRBV21-1 is marked as a pseudogene. The CDR3 sequence is 21 residues long. The CDR3 here is CASSNWNRPKGIGSVNTEAFF. DNA for the CDR3: TGTGCCAGCAGCAACTGGAATCGGCCGAAGGGTATTGGGTCGGTGAACACTGAAGCTTTCTTT.

This clonotype was observed a handful of times. This chain joins TRBV6-5 and TRBJ1-1; 10 nucleotides match TRBD1. The CDR3 consists of 15 residues. With 0 bases clipped from V and 4 bases from J, the junction kept 2 bases outside the gene matches. Per germline, CDR1 MNHEY and CDR2 SVGAGI. The CDR3 region has the DNA TGTGCCAGCAGTTACTCGAGGACAGGGGGCACTGAAGCTTTCTTT. It specifies CASSYSRTGGTEAFF.

This clonotype was recorded many times. The chain carries TRBV29-1 and TRBJ2-5, with D possibly TRBD2 on 5 matching bases. Trimming shortened V by 4 bases and J by 1 base, and 10 bases separated the two germline ends. Per germline, CDR1 SQVTM and CDR2 ANQGSEA. The CDR3 is 13 residues long. CDR3 protein: CSVAVAIQETQYF. Written as DNA, the CDR3 is TGCAGCGTTGCTGTAGCGATCCAAGAGACCCAGTACTTC.

This clonotype was recorded at least ten times. This chain joins TRBV5-1 and TRBJ2-3, with D possibly TRBD2 on 6 matching bases. This CDR3 has 17 amino acids. The germline V and J ends were trimmed by 1 base and 1 base, with 16 bases remaining between them. Germline CDR1 is SGHRS and CDR2 is YFSETQ. CDR3 residues: CASSLFPPGEGTDTQYF. DNA for the CDR3: TGCGCCAGCAGCTTGTTCCCTCCGGGGGAGGGCACAGATACGCAGTATTTT.

This clonotype was counted many times. V is TRBV27 and J is TRBJ1-3; D ambiguous. CDR1 is MNHEY, CDR2 SMNVEV, per germline (reference sequence). Trimming removed 6 bases from V and 0 bases from J, with 9 bases in between. This CDR3 has 14 amino acids. CDR3 loop: CASRLTISGNTIYF. As DNA, the CDR3 is TGTGCCAGCAGACTGACAATCTCTGGAAACACCATATATTTT.

This clonotype was picked up many times. The chain couples TRBV28 to TRBJ2-1, with 11 bases aligning to TRBD2. The CDR3 has 16 residues. Germline V gene data show CDR1 as MDHEN and CDR2 as SYDVKM. The V segment lost 5 bases and the J segment 0 bases; nucleotides outside the gene matches: 3. DNA for the CDR3: TGTGCCAGCAGTGTGCTAGCGGGAGGCTCCTACAATGAGCAGTTCTTC. Amino acid sequence: CASSVLAGGSYNEQFF. Filled out from reference TRBV28 and TRBJ2-1, the complete variable domain reads DVKVTQSSRYLVKRTGEKVFLECVQDMDHENMFWYRQDPGLGLRLIYFSYDVKMKEKGDIPEGYSVSREKKERFSLILESASTNQTSMYLCASSVLAGGSYNEQFFGPGTRLTVL.

This clonotype came up a few times. This chain uses TRBV7-9 with TRBJ2-3; 7 bases map to TRBD2. After removal of 3 bases from V and 4 bases from J, the junction contained 4 bases not matched to a gene. Germline values: CDR1 SEHNR, CDR2 FQNEAQ (reference sequence). The CDR3 is 14 residues long. In nucleotides, the CDR3 is TGTGCCAGCAGCTTTGAAGGGAGGGCAGATACGCAGTATTTT. Residues: CASSFEGRADTQYF.